This TCR beta chain was observed in a study of early T cells in non-severe SARS-CoV-2 infection. The CDR3 sequence is 17 residues long. V lost 1 base, J lost 3 bases, and 9 bases stayed unmatched. Per germline, CDR1 SEHNR and CDR2 FQNEAQ (reference sequence). TCRdb reanalysed the 5' RACE reads using MiXCR and keeps one entry per CDR3 protein. The sample lists around 83,000 distinct CDR3 sequences, about an eighth seen once, with approximately 4% in the top ten. This clonotype was counted only a few times. Material: whole blood, obtained at baseline. The gene calls are TRBV7-9 and TRBJ2-7; 10 bases fit TRBD2. This sequence was found in an adult who was a healthcare worker with PCR-confirmed SARS-CoV-2 infection or an uninfected control (not recorded which). CDR3 DNA sequence: TGTGCCAGCAGCTTAGGCAACTTAGCGGGAGGCTTCTACGAGCAGTACTTC. Amino acid sequence: CASSLGNLAGGFYEQYF.